This T cell receptor (beta chain) was sequenced for a study of blood T cell repertoires in COVID-19. Method: immunoSEQ multiplex PCR; TCRdb's copy keeps in-frame clones and lacks some. The table has roughly 250,000 clones, 90% to 95% seen once; the top ten hold 1.5% to 2%. Donors in Cohort 3 counted as recovered after two negative PCRs, clearance, or symptom resolution. The V end lost 2 bases, the J end lost 3 bases, and 10 bases lay between the germline ends. The CDR3 consists of 14 residues. Germline CDR1 and CDR2: MNHEY and SVGAGI. The V gene is TRBV6-5, the J gene TRBJ1-2, with D perhaps matching TRBD1 (6 bases). The sequencing input was PBMCs or T cells enriched from blood (not recorded which). This TCR was sampled from a woman aged 18-29 years who had recovered from COVID-19. CDR3 sequence: CASSYLDSYYGYTF. CDR3 DNA sequence: TGTGCCAGCAGTTACCTGGACAGTTACTATGGCTACACCTTC.